The present T cell receptor (beta chain) was sequenced within a study of siplizumab effects on memory and regulatory T cells. Study-level findings and limits: Suppressive capability of dividing Tregs from siplizumab cultures went unverified. Naive T cells looked more diverse than memory cells, and they looked like major contributors to the alloresponse. Roughly 75-95% of proliferating CD4+ or CD8+ clones lacked an assignable naive or memory phenotype.

The ends lost 3 bases at V and 9 bases at J; junction bases unmatched: 7. The CDR3 runs 15 residues. The germline V gene has CDR1 SQVTM and CDR2 ANQGSEA. To note about this clone: Its antigen is still unknown.

Profiled with immunoSEQ multiplex PCR; TCRdb holds only in-frame clones, not every one. The table lists 100,000 or so clones, over 90% of them singletons. The clonotype comes from a human donor in good health. The specimen was non-Treg CD4+ T cells sorted from blood. This chain uses TRBV29-1 with TRBJ2-1; TRBD2 agrees at 14 bases. CDR3 sequence reads: CSVEGTSGSWGEQFF. The CDR3 DNA reads TGCAGCGTTGAGGGGACTAGCGGGAGTTGGGGTGAGCAGTTCTTC.